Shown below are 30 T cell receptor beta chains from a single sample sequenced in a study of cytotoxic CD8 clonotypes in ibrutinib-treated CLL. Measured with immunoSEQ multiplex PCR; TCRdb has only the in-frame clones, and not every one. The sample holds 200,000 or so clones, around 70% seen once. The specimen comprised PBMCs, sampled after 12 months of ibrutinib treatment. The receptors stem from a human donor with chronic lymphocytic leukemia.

DNA for the CDR3: TGTGCCAGCAGGCCTCAGACTCGATACAATGAGCAGTTCTTC. This translates into CASRPQTRYNEQFF. The chain is built from TRBV6-5 and TRBJ2-1; unclear D gene. V shed 6 bases and J shed 4 bases, with 13 bases lying between them. Germline V gives CDR1 MNHEY, CDR2 SVGAGI. This CDR3 has 14 amino acids.

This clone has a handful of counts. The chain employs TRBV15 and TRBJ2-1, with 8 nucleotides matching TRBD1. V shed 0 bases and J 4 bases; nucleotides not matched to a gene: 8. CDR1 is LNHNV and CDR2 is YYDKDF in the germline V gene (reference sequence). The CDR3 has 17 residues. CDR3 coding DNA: TGTGCCACCAGCAGAGATCAGGGGGCGCGGGCATACAATGAGCAGTTCTTC. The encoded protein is CATSRDQGARAYNEQFF.

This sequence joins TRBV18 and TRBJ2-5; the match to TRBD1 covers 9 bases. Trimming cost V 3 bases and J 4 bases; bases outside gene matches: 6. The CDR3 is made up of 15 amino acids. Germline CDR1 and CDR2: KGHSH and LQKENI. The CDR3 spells CASSPTGGLRETQYF. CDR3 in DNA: TGTGCCAGCTCACCTACAGGGGGCCTACGAGAGACCCAGTACTTC. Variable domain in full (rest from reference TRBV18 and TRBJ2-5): NAGVMQNPRHLVRRRGQEARLRCSPMKGHSHVYWYRQLPEEGLKFMVYLQKENIIDESGMPKERFSAEFPKEGPSILRIQQVVRGDSAAYFCASSPTGGLRETQYFGPGTRLLVL.

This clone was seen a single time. CDR3 DNA: TGTGCCAGTGGGACTAGCGGGACCGAGCAGTACTTC. Its protein is CASGTSGTEQYF. The V and J genes are TRBV11-2 and TRBJ2-7, with 13 nucleotides matching TRBD2. Germline trimming cut 9 bases from V and 6 bases from J; bases unmatched to any gene: 2. The V gene's germline CDR1 is SGHAT and CDR2 FQNNGV. The length of the CDR3 is 12 residues.

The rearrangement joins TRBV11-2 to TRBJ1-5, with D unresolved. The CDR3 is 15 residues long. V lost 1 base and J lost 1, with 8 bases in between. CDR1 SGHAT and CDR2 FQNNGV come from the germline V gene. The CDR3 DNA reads TGTGCCAGCAGCTTAGCAACTCAGAGCAATCAGCCCCAGCATTTT. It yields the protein CASSLATQSNQPQHF.

CDR3 coding DNA: TGCGCCAGCAGCTTGGCTGCAGGGAGAGGAAATTCACCCCTCCACTTT. Translation: CASSLAAGRGNSPLHF. V gene TRBV5-1 combines with J gene TRBJ1-6; possible D gene TRBD1, 5 bases. Germline V lookup: CDR1 SGHRS, CDR2 YFSETQ. Trimming stripped 0 bases from V and 7 bases from J, with 14 bases between. The CDR3 totals 16 residues.

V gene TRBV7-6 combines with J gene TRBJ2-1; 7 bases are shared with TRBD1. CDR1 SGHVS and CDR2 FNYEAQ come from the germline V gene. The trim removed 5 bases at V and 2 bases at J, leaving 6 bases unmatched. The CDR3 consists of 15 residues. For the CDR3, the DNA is TGTGCCAGCAGCATTCCCGGGACAGCCTACAATGAGCAGTTCTTC. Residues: CASSIPGTAYNEQFF.

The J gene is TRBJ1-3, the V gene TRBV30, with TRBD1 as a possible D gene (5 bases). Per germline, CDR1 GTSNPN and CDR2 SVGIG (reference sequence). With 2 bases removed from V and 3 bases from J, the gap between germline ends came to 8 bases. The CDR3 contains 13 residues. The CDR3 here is CAWSTGFGNTIYF. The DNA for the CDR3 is TGTGCCTGGAGTACAGGTTTTGGAAACACCATATATTTT.

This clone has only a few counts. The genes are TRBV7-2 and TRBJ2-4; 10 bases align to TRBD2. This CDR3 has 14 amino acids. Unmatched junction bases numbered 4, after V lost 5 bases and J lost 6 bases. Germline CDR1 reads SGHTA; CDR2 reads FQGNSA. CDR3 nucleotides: TGTGCCAGCAGCGCCGGGACTAGCGCAAACATTCAGTACTTC. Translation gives CASSAGTSANIQYF.

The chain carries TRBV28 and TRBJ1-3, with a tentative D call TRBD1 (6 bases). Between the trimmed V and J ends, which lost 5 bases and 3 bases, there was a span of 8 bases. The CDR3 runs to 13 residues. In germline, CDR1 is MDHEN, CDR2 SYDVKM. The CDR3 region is CASSPGDGNTIYF. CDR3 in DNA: TGTGCCAGCAGTCCAGGGGATGGAAACACCATATATTTT.

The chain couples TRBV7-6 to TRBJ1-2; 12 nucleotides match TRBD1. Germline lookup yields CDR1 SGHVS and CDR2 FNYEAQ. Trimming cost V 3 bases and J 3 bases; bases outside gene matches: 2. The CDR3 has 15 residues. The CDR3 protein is CASSFGTGGDYGYTF. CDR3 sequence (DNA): TGTGCCAGCAGCTTCGGGACAGGGGGCGACTATGGCTACACCTTC.

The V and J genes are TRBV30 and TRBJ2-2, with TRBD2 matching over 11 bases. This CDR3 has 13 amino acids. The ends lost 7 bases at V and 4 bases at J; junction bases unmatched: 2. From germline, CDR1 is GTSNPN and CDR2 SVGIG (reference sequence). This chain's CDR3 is CAFGLAGTGELFF. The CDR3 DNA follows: TGTGCCTTCGGACTAGCGGGCACCGGGGAGCTGTTTTTT.

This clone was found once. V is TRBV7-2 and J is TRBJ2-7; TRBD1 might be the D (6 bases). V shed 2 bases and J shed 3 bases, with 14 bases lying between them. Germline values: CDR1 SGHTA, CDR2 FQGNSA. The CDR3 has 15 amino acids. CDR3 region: CASSLRTAAVYEQYF. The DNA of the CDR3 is TGTGCCAGCAGCTTAAGGACAGCCGCAGTCTACGAGCAGTACTTC.

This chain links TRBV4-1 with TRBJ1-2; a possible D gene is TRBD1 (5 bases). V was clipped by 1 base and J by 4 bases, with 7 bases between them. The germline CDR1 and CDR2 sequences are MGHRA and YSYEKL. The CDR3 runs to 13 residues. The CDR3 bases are TGCGCCAGCAGCCAAGGGGGCTCCTATGGCTACACCTTC. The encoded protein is CASSQGGSYGYTF.

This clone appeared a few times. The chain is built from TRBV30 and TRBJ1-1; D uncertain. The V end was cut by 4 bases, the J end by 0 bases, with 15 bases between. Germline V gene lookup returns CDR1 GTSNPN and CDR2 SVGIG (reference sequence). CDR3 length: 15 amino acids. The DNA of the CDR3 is TGTGCCTGGACCCGATTCGGAGGTCTGAACACTGAAGCTTTCTTT. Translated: CAWTRFGGLNTEAFF.

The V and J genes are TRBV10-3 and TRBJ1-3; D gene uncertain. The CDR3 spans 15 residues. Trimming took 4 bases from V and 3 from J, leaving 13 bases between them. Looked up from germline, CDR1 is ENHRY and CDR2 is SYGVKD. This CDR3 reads CAISGFNRGGNTIYF. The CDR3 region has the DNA TGTGCCATCAGTGGTTTCAATCGAGGTGGAAACACCATATATTTT.

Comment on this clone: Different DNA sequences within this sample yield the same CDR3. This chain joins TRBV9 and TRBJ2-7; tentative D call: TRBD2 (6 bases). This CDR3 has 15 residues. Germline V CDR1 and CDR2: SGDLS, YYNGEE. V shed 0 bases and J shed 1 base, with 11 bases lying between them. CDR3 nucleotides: TGTGCCAGCAGCGTAGGCCAGGGACTTTCCTACGAGCAGTACTTC. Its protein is CASSVGQGLSYEQYF. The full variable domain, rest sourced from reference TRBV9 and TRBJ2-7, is DSGVTQTPKHLITATGQRVTLRCSPRSGDLSVYWYQQSLDQGLQFLIQYYNGEERAKGNILERFSAQQFPDLHSELNLSSLELGDSALYFCASSVGQGLSYEQYFGPGTRLTVT.

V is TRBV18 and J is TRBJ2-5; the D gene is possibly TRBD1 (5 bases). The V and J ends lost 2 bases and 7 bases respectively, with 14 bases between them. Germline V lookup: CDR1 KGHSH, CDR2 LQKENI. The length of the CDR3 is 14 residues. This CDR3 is CASSPSGNPGTQYF. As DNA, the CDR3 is TGTGCCAGCTCACCATCAGGGAACCCCGGGACCCAGTACTTC.

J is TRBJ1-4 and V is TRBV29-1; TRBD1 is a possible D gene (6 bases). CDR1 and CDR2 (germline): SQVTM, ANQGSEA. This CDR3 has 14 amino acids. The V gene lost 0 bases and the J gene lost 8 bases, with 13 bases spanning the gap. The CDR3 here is CSVEDPRGGEKLFF. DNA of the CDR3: TGCAGCGTTGAAGATCCCAGGGGAGGAGAAAAACTGTTTTTT. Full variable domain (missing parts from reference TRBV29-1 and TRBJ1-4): SAVISQKPSRDICQRGTSLTIQCQVDSQVTMMFWYRQQPGQSLTLIATANQGSEATYESGFVIDKFPISRPNLTFSTLTVSNMSPEDSSIYLCSVEDPRGGEKLFFGSGTQLSVL.

This CDR3 is CASSGQSSGANVLTF. CDR3 coding DNA: TGTGCCAGCAGCGGACAGAGCTCTGGGGCCAACGTCCTGACTTTC. The chain joins TRBV6-5 to TRBJ2-6; a possible D gene is TRBD1 (6 bases). The V end lost 6 bases, the J end lost 0 bases, and 9 bases lay between the germline ends. CDR1 and CDR2 from the germline V gene are MNHEY and SVGAGI. The CDR3 spans 15 residues.

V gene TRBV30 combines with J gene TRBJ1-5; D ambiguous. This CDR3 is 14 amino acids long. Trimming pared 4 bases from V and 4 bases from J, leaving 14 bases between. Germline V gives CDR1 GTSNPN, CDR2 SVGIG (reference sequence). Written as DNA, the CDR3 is TGTGCCTGGAAAGTAGGAAGTGGGAATCAGCCCCAGCATTTT. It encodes CAWKVGSGNQPQHF.

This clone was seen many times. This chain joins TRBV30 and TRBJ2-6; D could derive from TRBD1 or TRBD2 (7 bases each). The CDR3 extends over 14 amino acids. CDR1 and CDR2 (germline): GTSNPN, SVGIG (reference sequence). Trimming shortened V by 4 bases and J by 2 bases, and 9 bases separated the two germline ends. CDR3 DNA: TGTGCCTGGACAGGGGGGGCTGGGGCCAACGTCCTGACTTTC. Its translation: CAWTGGAGANVLTF.

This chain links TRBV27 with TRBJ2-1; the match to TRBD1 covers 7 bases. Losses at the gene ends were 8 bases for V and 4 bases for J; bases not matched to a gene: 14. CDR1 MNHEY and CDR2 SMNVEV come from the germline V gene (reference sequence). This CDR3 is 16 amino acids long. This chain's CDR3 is CASGPLVGGGYNEQFF. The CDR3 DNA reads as TGTGCCAGCGGCCCATTGGTAGGGGGCGGTTACAATGAGCAGTTCTTC.

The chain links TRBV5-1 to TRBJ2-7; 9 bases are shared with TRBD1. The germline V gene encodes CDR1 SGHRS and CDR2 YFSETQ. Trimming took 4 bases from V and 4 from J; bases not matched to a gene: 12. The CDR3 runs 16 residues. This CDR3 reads CASSPQPGQGPYEQYF. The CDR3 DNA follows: TGCGCCAGCAGCCCTCAGCCGGGACAGGGACCTTACGAGCAGTACTTC.

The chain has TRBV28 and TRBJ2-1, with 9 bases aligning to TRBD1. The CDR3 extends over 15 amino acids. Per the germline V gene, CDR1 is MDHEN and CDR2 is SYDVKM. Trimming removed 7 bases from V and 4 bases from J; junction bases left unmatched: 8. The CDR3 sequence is CASKGGGTGYNEQFF. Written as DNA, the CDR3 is TGTGCCAGCAAGGGAGGTGGGACAGGGTACAATGAGCAGTTCTTC.

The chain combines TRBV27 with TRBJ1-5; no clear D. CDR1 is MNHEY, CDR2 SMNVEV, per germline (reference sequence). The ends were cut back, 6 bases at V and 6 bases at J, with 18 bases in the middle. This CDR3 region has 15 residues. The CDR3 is CASRDFYKGIQPQHF. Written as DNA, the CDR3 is TGTGCCAGCAGGGATTTTTACAAGGGTATTCAGCCCCAGCATTTT.

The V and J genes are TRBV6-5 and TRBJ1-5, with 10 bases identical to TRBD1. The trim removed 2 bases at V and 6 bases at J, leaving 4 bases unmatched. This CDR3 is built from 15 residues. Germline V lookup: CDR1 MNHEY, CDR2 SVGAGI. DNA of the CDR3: TGTGCCAGCAGTTACGCCGGGACAGGGGTTCAGCCCCAGCATTTT. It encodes CASSYAGTGVQPQHF.

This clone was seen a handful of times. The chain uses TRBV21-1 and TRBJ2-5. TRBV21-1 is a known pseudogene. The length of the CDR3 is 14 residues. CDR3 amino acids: CASSKAPAQETQYF. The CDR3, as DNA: TGTGCCAGCAGCAAAGCTCCCGCCCAAGAGACCCAGTACTTC.

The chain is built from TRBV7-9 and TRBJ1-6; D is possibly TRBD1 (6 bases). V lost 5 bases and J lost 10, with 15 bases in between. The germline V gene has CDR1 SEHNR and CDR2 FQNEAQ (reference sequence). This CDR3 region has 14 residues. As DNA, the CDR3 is TGTGCCAGCAGCCCAACAGGGACGCGGTCACCCCTCCACTTT. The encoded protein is CASSPTGTRSPLHF.

The CDR3 DNA follows: TGTGCCAGCAGTCGGCAATCTTATGGCTACACCTTC. Translation gives CASSRQSYGYTF. The V gene is TRBV6-5, the J gene TRBJ1-2; D not resolved. CDR3 length: 12 residues. Per the germline V gene, CDR1 is MNHEY and CDR2 is SVGAGI. V lost 5 bases to trimming and J lost 5 bases, with 9 bases between them.